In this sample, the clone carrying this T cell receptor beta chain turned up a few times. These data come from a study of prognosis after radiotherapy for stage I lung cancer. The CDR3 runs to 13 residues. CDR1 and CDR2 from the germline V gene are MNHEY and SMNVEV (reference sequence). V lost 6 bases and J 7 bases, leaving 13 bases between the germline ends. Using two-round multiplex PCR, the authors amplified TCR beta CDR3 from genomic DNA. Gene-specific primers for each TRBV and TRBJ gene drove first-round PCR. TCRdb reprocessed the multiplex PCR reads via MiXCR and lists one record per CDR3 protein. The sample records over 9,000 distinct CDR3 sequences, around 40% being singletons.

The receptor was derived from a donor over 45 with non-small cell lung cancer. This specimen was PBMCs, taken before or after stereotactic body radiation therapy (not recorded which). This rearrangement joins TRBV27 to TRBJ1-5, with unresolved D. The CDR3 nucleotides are TGTGCCAGCAGCCCTAATCTGAGGCAGCCCCAGCATTTT. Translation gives CASSPNLRQPQHF.